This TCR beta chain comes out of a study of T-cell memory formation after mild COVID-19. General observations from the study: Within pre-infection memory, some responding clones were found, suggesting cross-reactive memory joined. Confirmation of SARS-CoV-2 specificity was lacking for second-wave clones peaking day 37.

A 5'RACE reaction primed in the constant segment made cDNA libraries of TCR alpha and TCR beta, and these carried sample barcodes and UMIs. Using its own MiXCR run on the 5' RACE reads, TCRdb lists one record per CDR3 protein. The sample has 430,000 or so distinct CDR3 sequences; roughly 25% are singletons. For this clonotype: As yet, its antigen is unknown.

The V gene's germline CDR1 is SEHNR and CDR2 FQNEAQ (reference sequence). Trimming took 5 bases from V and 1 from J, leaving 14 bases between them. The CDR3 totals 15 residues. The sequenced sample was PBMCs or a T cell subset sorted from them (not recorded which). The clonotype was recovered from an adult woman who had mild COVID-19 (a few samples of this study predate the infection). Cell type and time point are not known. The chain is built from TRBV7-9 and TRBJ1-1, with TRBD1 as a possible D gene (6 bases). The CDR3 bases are TGTGCCAGCAGCCCACGACAGGAGGGGAACACTGAAGCTTTCTTT. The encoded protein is CASSPRQEGNTEAFF.